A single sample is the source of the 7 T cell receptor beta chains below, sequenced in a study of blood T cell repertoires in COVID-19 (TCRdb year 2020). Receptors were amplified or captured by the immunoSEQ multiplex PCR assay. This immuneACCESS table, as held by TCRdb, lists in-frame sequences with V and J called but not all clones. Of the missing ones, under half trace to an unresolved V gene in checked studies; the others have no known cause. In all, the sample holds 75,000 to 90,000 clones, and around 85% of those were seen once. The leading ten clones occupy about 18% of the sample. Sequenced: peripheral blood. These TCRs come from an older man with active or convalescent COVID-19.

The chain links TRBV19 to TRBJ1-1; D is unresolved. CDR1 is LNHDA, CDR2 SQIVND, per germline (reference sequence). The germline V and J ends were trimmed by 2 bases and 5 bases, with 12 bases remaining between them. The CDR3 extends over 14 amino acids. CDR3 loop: CASSITNRRTEAFF. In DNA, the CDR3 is TGTGCCAGTAGTATAACCAACAGAAGGACTGAAGCTTTCTTT.

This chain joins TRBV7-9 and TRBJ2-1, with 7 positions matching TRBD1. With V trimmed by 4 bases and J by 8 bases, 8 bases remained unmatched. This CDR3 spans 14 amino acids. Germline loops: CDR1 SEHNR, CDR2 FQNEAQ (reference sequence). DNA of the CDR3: TGTGCCAGCAGCTCTCGACAGGGTCAGGATGAGCAGTTCTTC. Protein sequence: CASSSRQGQDEQFF.

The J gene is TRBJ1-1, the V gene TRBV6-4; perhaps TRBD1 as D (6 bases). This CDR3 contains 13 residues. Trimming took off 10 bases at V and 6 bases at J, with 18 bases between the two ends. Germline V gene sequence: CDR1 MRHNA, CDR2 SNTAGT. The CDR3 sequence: CATRDTAIAEAFF. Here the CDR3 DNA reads TGTGCCACTCGGGACACGGCCATCGCTGAAGCTTTCTTT.

The CDR3 sequence is CASSRRTGRNSPLHF. The CDR3 nucleotides read TGTGCCAGCAGCCGCCGGACAGGACGGAATTCACCCCTCCACTTT. The chain employs TRBV3-1 (or the pseudogene TRBV3-2) and TRBJ1-6; TRBD1 matches 7 bases. This CDR3 has 15 residues. Germline-derived CDR1 and CDR2 are LGHDT and YNNKEL (reference sequence). V was pared by 4 bases and J by 7 bases, with 7 bases of the junction left unmatched.

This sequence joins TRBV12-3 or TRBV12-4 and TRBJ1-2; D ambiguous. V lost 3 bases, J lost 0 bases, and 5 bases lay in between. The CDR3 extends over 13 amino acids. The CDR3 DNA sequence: TGTGCCAGCAGTTTCTCCTCTAACTATGGCTACACCTTC. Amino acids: CASSFSSNYGYTF.

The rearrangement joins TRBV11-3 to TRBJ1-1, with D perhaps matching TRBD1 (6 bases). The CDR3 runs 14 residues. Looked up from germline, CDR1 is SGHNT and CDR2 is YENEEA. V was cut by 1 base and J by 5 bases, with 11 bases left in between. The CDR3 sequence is CASSLGQGWTEAFF. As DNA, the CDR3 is TGTGCCAGCAGCTTAGGGCAGGGGTGGACTGAAGCTTTCTTT.

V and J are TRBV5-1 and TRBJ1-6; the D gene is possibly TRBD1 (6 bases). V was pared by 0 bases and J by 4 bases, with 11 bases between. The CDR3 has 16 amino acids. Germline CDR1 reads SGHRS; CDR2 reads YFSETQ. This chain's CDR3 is CASSLDLGAYNSPLHF. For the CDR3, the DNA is TGCGCCAGCAGCTTGGATTTGGGGGCATATAATTCACCCCTCCACTTT. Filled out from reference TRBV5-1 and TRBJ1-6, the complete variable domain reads KAGVTQTPRYLIKTRGQQVTLSCSPISGHRSVSWYQQTPGQGLQFLFEYFSETQRNKGNFPGRFSGRQFSNSRSEMNVSTLELGDSALYLCASSLDLGAYNSPLHFGNGTRLTVT.